This TCR beta chain originates from a study of blood T cell repertoires in COVID-19. V dropped 7 bases and J dropped 9; count of bases not matched to a gene: 9. Germline V lookup: CDR1 SNHLY, CDR2 FYNNEI. The CDR3 runs 14 residues. Clinical history reported by participants formed the basis on which cohorts were assigned. Resolution of symptoms, clearance, or two negative PCRs was present in recovered Cohort 3 donors. In the source study's methods: Cell counts per sample came from amplifying reference gene primers. The assay was immunoSEQ multiplex PCR, and TCRdb's table has in-frame clones only and misses some. For V, J and clone size, that table is used; D and trimming come from the DNA. The repertoire consists of more than 300,000 clones, with 70% to 90% occurring once and the leading ten covering more than 0.95%. This clone was counted once.

This TCR derives from a woman in her late teens or twenties who had recovered from COVID-19. The genes are TRBV2 and TRBJ1-6, with 7 bases aligning to TRBD1. Sample: PBMCs or T cells enriched from blood (not recorded which). The CDR3 is CASMVLQGTSPLHF. The DNA for the CDR3 is TGTGCCAGCATGGTGTTACAGGGGACTTCACCCCTCCACTTT.